Listed below are T cell receptor beta chains from one sample, sequenced in a study of blood T cell repertoires in COVID-19. Data came from immunoSEQ multiplex PCR; TCRdb stores just in-frame clones and leaves some out. The sample has a few hundred thousand clones, 84% seen once. Sequenced: peripheral blood. These receptors all stem from a man aged 30-40 years with active or convalescent COVID-19. Each CDR3 is given with its conserved first and last residue. The D gene is left open where the match is weak. Expanded clones get a size class; other rows say once, few or many, or leave the size out.

DNA	CDR3	V	size	J	D
TGTGCCATCAGTGACACAGTGCCTGAAGCTTTCTTT	CAISDTVPEAFF	TRBV10-3	few	TRBJ1-1	.
TGTGCCAGCAGCGGGACAGGGAGTGGCAATCAGCCCCAGCATTTT	CASSGTGSGNQPQHF	TRBV5-5	.	TRBJ1-5	TRBD1
TGCGCCAGCAGCCTCACGAAGGGGGCCTACGAGCAGTACTTC	CASSLTKGAYEQYF	TRBV10-1	.	TRBJ2-7	.
TGCGCCAGCAGCTTGTCCGGGTACGGGTCAGATACGCAGTATTTT	CASSLSGYGSDTQYF	TRBV5-1	.	TRBJ2-3	.
TGTGCCAGAAGCGGCATCGGGACTAGCGCCTACGAGCAGTACTTC	CARSGIGTSAYEQYF	TRBV5-3	.	TRBJ2-7	TRBD2
TGCGCCAGCAGCTCTGCCCTAGCCAATGAGCAGTTCTTC	CASSSALANEQFF	TRBV5-1	once	TRBJ2-1	.
TGTGCCAGCATCCCTTCCGGGACAGTATTCTATGGCTACACCTTC	CASIPSGTVFYGYTF	TRBV6-5	.	TRBJ1-2	TRBD1
TGTGCCAGCAGGTCGGGACAGGGAATTAGTGGGCACTATGGCTACACCTTC	CASRSGQGISGHYGYTF	TRBV7-9	.	TRBJ1-2	TRBD1
TGTGCCAGCAGTGACTCAGGGCCCTACGAGCAGTACTTC	CASSDSGPYEQYF	TRBV12-3/TRBV12-4	.	TRBJ2-7	.
TGCAGCGTTGGAGGGGGGGGGCCTTTAGGCCGCACAGATACGCAGTATTTT	CSVGGGGPLGRTDTQYF	TRBV29-1	.	TRBJ2-3	.
TGTGCCAGCTCGGGGGGATCTAATGAAAAACTGTTTTTT	CASSGGSNEKLFF	TRBV18	.	TRBJ1-4	.
TGCGCCAGCAGCACGACTCAGGGTTGGGACACTGAAGCTTTCTTT	CASSTTQGWDTEAFF	TRBV5-1	.	TRBJ1-1	.
TGCGCCAGCAGCCAGGCTCTAACTAGCGGGGCGGATACGCAGTATTTT	CASSQALTSGADTQYF	TRBV4-1	.	TRBJ2-3	TRBD2
TGTGCCAGCAGAGAAGGACAGGGGGTAGTTCTGCCCCAGCATTTT	CASREGQGVVLPQHF	TRBV28	.	TRBJ1-5	TRBD1
TGTGCCAGCAGCCAACAGGGGGCGCCTAATCAGCCCCAGCATTTT	CASSQQGAPNQPQHF	TRBV3-1/TRBV3-2	.	TRBJ1-5	TRBD1
TGTGCTACCGCCGGACAGGGGAATTCACCCCTCCACTTT	CATAGQGNSPLHF	TRBV10-3	once	TRBJ1-6	TRBD1
TGTGCCACCAGCAGAGATTGGACTTCCAACACCGGGGAGCTGTTTTTT	CATSRDWTSNTGELFF	TRBV15	few	TRBJ2-2	.
TGTGCCAGCAGTGGGCAGCGGCGGGGAACCTACGAGCAGTACTTC	CASSGQRRGTYEQYF	TRBV2	.	TRBJ2-7	.
TGTGCCAGCAGTAGGGACAGGGCCTCCACCGGGGAGCTGTTTTTT	CASSRDRASTGELFF	TRBV27	.	TRBJ2-2	TRBD1
TGTGCCAGCAGCGATAAGCGGGAGCGGGCAGATACGCAGTATTTT	CASSDKRERADTQYF	TRBV9	.	TRBJ2-3	TRBD2
TGTGCCATCGGATCCCAGGGCAACGGTGAAGCTTTCTTT	CAIGSQGNGEAFF	TRBV10-3	.	TRBJ1-1	.
TGTGCCAGTAGTCCCAGACAGGGAGGTAACACTGAAGCTTTCTTT	CASSPRQGGNTEAFF	TRBV19	.	TRBJ1-1	TRBD1
TGTGCCAGCAGCGTAGGACAGCATGGAAACACCATATATTTT	CASSVGQHGNTIYF	TRBV9	.	TRBJ1-3	.
TGTGCCAGCAGAGAACACCCAGACAGGGGTGGACAGCCCCAGCATTTT	CASREHPDRGGQPQHF	TRBV25-1	.	TRBJ1-5	TRBD1
TGTGCCAGCAGCTTAGTCTTTAGGGGCGAGCAGTACTTC	CASSLVFRGEQYF	TRBV11-2	.	TRBJ2-7	.
TGTGCCAGCAGCTTCCCGACGGGGGGGCAATACGAGCAGTACTTC	CASSFPTGGQYEQYF	TRBV7-9	.	TRBJ2-7	TRBD2
TGTGCCAGCAGCCTCAGGAACACTGAAGCTTTCTTT	CASSLRNTEAFF	TRBV13	.	TRBJ1-1	.
TGTGCCAGCAGTTTGGAGTACGAGCAGTACTTC	CASSLEYEQYF	TRBV28	.	TRBJ2-7	.
TGTGCCAGCAGTTTATTCTCTCAGGGTGATGGCTACACCTTC	CASSLFSQGDGYTF	TRBV28	.	TRBJ1-2	.
TGTGCCAGTAGCCCCCGCATGACAGAGGGGGAGCTGTTTTTT	CASSPRMTEGELFF	TRBV19	.	TRBJ2-2	.
TGTGCCAGCAGCTCAGGACAGGGCTTTGGGGAAAAACTGTTTTTT	CASSSGQGFGEKLFF	TRBV7-2	.	TRBJ1-4	TRBD1
TGTGCCAGCAGTTTAGCCCTAGGCCCCTACGAGCAGTACTTC	CASSLALGPYEQYF	TRBV27	.	TRBJ2-7	.